The present T cell receptor beta chain was sequenced within a study of OX40 agonist ivuxolimab in advanced cancers. Study overall: The patients got ivuxolimab, which is an agonistic anti-OX40 (CD134) antibody. Patient treatment consisted of intravenous ivuxolimab administration every 2 weeks at 0.01 to 10 mg/kg. The dose-escalation cohort was about 80% male, with a mean age of approximately 61 years, ranging roughly 23 to 90.

The data were produced by immunoSEQ multiplex PCR, yet TCRdb's version contains in-frame clones alone and is incomplete. This table has some 70,000 clones, about 92% appearing once. Trimming stripped 3 bases from V and 14 bases from J, with 14 bases between. The CDR3 runs 12 residues. The germline CDR1 and CDR2 sequences are GTSNPN and SVGIG (reference sequence). General observations from the study: On average, CD8+ T cells had more expanded clones than CD4+.

Concerning this clone: Its antigen remains unknown.

This chain links TRBV30 with TRBJ1-6, with D perhaps TRBD1 (5 bases). This TCR derives from an adult with an advanced solid tumor such as melanoma, head and neck, liver or kidney cancer. Sequencing was performed on CD4+ or CD8+ T cells sorted from blood, taken in a trial of the OX40 agonist ivuxolimab. The CDR3 coding sequence is TGTGCCTGGAGCAGGGTGTCGGGGACCCTCCACTTT. Translating gives CAWSRVSGTLHF.